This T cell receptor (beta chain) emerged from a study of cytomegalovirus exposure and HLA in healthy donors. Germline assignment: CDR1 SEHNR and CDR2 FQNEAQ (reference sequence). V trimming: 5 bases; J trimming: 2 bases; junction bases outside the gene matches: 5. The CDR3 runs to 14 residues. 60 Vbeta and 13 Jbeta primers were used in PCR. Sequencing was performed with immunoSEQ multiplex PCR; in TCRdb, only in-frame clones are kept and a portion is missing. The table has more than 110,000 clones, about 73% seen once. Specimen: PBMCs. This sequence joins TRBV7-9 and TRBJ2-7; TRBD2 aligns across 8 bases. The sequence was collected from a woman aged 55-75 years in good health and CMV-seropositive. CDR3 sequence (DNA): TGTGCCAGCAGCCATAGCGGGATTACCTACGAGCAGTACTTC. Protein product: CASSHSGITYEQYF.